This TCR beta chain was profiled in a study of shared clonotypes between healthy human individuals. Sequencing was performed with immunoSEQ multiplex PCR; in TCRdb, only in-frame clones are kept and a portion is missing. The profile shows 950,000 to 1,100,000 clones, under 80% of them singletons. This clone appeared a single time. Germline V lookup: CDR1 SGHRS, CDR2 YFSETQ. This CDR3 is 12 amino acids long. This chain uses TRBV5-1 with TRBJ2-5; D might be TRBD1 (5 bases). The end of the DNA is better explained by TRBJ2-7, so the J call may be wrong. The sequencing input was memory CD4+ T cells sorted from blood. Subset indicated: CD45RA-negative fraction. The clonotype was recovered from a man aged 18 to 29 in good health. CDR3 DNA sequence: TGCGCCAGCAGCTTTCAGGGTTACGAGCAGTACTTC. Its protein product is CASSFQGYEQYF.